The 25 T cell receptor beta chains below come from one sample, sequenced in a study of a mutant IDH1 vaccine in newly diagnosed glioma. The antigens for these receptors are not known. Time point meaning: week 11, during vaccination. A single vaccine dose contained 300 ug of mutant IDH1 20-mer peptide, and topical imiquimod was used with it. The repertoire was sequenced with immunoSEQ multiplex PCR; TCRdb's copy has only in-frame clones and lacks some. The data show roughly 130,000 clones, 80% seen once. The specimen comprised PBMCs, sampled from a glioma patient whose treatment included an IDH1 peptide vaccine. The receptors come from a man aged 35 to 55 with glioma.

The chain joins TRBV7-2 to TRBJ1-5; no clear D gene. This CDR3 contains 15 residues. Germline V gene sequence: CDR1 SGHTA, CDR2 FQGNSA. V shed 3 bases and J shed 4 bases, with 13 bases lying between them. CDR3 nucleotide sequence: TGTGCCAGCAGCTTTTTCGGTCTCGGGAATCAGCCCCAGCATTTT. Amino acid sequence: CASSFFGLGNQPQHF.

The chain employs TRBV6-4 and TRBJ2-1; D unclear. Per germline, CDR1 MRHNA and CDR2 SNTAGT. CDR3 length: 14 amino acids. V was shortened by 4 bases and J by 3 bases, with 10 bases between the two germline ends. Here the CDR3 DNA reads TGTGCCAGCAGTGGTAGTGGGGACTACAATGAGCAGTTCTTC. The encoded protein is CASSGSGDYNEQFF.

The gene calls are TRBV7-6 and TRBJ2-7; TRBD1 matches at 8 bases. CDR1 is SGHVS and CDR2 is FNYEAQ in the germline V gene. V lost 5 bases to trimming and J lost 4 bases; unmatched junction nucleotides: 10. CDR3 length: 15 residues. The chain's CDR3 is CASSPGQGWDYEQYF. CDR3 in DNA: TGTGCCAGCAGCCCCGGACAGGGTTGGGATTACGAGCAGTACTTC.

The sample holds one count of this clone. This chain links TRBV5-6 with TRBJ2-7; possible D gene TRBD2, 6 bases. The CDR3 extends over 12 amino acids. Germline values: CDR1 SGHDT, CDR2 YYEEEE. The V and J ends lost 4 bases and 3 bases respectively, with 8 bases between them. The CDR3 DNA sequence: TGTGCCAGCAGCCCCGGGGGCTACGAGCAGTACTTC. This gives the protein CASSPGGYEQYF.

This clone was recorded once. This chain connects TRBV19 to TRBJ2-2, with 7 bases identical to TRBD2. The CDR3 extends over 16 amino acids. CDR1 is LNHDA, CDR2 SQIVND, per germline (reference sequence). Unmatched junction bases numbered 6, after V lost 5 bases and J lost 0 bases. The CDR3 DNA sequence: TGTGCCAGTAGTCCGCGACTAGCCTCGAACACCGGGGAGCTGTTTTTT. Amino acid sequence: CASSPRLASNTGELFF.

The V call is TRBV14, the J call TRBJ2-1; weak D call: TRBD2 (6 bases). Germline V CDR1 and CDR2: SGHDN, FVKESK. Between the trimmed V and J ends, which lost 2 bases and 5 bases, there was a span of 10 bases. The CDR3 covers 14 residues. CDR3: CASSQILANNEQFF. The CDR3 coding sequence is TGTGCCAGCAGCCAAATACTAGCAAACAATGAGCAGTTCTTC.

V gene TRBV4-2 combines with J gene TRBJ2-5; TRBD2 might be the D (5 bases). Per germline, CDR1 LGHNA and CDR2 YNFKEQ. The CDR3 runs to 16 residues. The V end lost 0 bases, the J end lost 2 bases, and 13 bases lay between the germline ends. The CDR3 coding sequence is TGTGCCAGCAGCCAAGATTACGGAGGAATACAAGAGACCCAGTACTTC. Its protein is CASSQDYGGIQETQYF.

The chain couples TRBV7-9 to TRBJ1-5, with no clear D. The CDR3 loop spans 14 amino acids. CDR1 is SEHNR and CDR2 is FQNEAQ in the germline V gene (reference sequence). Between the trimmed V and J ends, which lost 5 bases and 1 base, there was a span of 9 bases. The CDR3, as DNA: TGTGCCAGCAGCGCATCCGGGAGCAATCAGCCCCAGCATTTT. It encodes CASSASGSNQPQHF.

This clone showed up just once. The V and J genes are TRBV5-8 and TRBJ2-5, with 10 bases fitting TRBD2. Germline V gene sequence: CDR1 SGHTS, CDR2 YDEGEE. CDR3 length equals 13 residues. J was trimmed by 13 bases and V by 0 bases; bases with no gene match: 6. The CDR3 loop reads CASSLVLAGRWYF. The DNA of the CDR3 is TGTGCCAGCAGCTTGGTACTAGCGGGGCGGTGGTACTTC. Based on the CDR3 plus reference TRBV5-8 and TRBJ2-5, the full variable domain is EAGVTQSPTHLIKTRGQQATLRCSPISGHTSVYWYQQALGLGLQFLLWYDEGEERNRGNFPPRFSGRQFPNYSSELNVNALELEDSALYLCASSLVLAGRWYFGPGTRLLVL.

The J gene is TRBJ2-2, the V gene TRBV28; 7 positions agree with TRBD1. CDR3 length: 13 residues. V lost 6 bases and J lost 4; bases outside the gene matches: 2. Germline CDR1 is MDHEN and CDR2 is SYDVKM. Here the CDR3 reads CASSRDSTGELFF. The CDR3 coding sequence is TGTGCCAGCAGCCGGGACAGCACCGGGGAGCTGTTTTTT.

The chain recombines TRBV5-5 with TRBJ1-5, with TRBD1 identical over 7 bases. CDR3 length: 16 residues. Per germline, CDR1 SGHKS and CDR2 YYEKEE (reference sequence). With 2 bases clipped from V and 2 bases from J, the junction kept 7 bases outside the gene matches. The CDR3 nucleotides are TGTGCCAGCAGCTTAGCGACAGGGTATCGCAATCAGCCCCAGCATTTT. Translation: CASSLATGYRNQPQHF.

The V and J genes are TRBV5-6 and TRBJ2-2; D gene uncertain. V was trimmed by 2 bases and J by 4 bases, leaving 3 bases between them. CDR3 length: 12 amino acids. The germline V gene has CDR1 SGHDT and CDR2 YYEEEE. CDR3 sequence reads: CASSLATGELFF. In DNA form, the CDR3 reads TGTGCCAGCAGCTTAGCCACCGGGGAGCTGTTTTTT. The whole variable domain, remainder taken from reference TRBV5-6 and TRBJ2-2, is DAGVTQSPTHLIKTRGQQVTLRCSPKSGHDTVSWYQQALGQGPQFIFQYYEEEERQRGNFPDRFSGHQFPNYSSELNVNALLLGDSALYLCASSLATGELFFGEGSRLTVL.

This clone has a single count. The chain recombines TRBV7-8 with TRBJ2-1, with 9 positions matching TRBD2. The CDR3 spans 15 residues. V trimming: 0 bases; J trimming: 5 bases; junction bases outside the gene matches: 2. Germline-derived CDR1 and CDR2 are SGHVS and FQNEAQ. Here the CDR3 reads CASSLAAGGHNEQFF. The CDR3 DNA is TGTGCCAGCAGCTTAGCAGCGGGGGGACACAATGAGCAGTTCTTC.

V is TRBV5-1 and J is TRBJ1-1; D gene uncertain. Germline CDR1 is SGHRS and CDR2 is YFSETQ. V was trimmed by 9 bases and J by 4 bases, leaving 16 bases between them. The CDR3 spans 13 residues. CDR3 sequence: CATPGTSGTEAFF. The CDR3 bases are TGCGCCACTCCGGGAACATCGGGCACTGAAGCTTTCTTT.

The chain recombines TRBV29-1 with TRBJ2-7, with 7 bases aligning to TRBD1. CDR3 length: 12 residues. Germline trimming cut 6 bases from V and 5 bases from J; bases unmatched to any gene: 7. Germline V gene sequence: CDR1 SQVTM, CDR2 ANQGSEA. CDR3 sequence reads: CSVSTGVDEQYF. The CDR3 region has the DNA TGCAGCGTCTCAACAGGGGTGGACGAGCAGTACTTC.

V gene TRBV19 combines with J gene TRBJ1-2; D might be TRBD1 (6 bases). The germline V gene encodes CDR1 LNHDA and CDR2 SQIVND (reference sequence). The CDR3 is 13 residues long. Trimming shortened V by 9 bases and J by 8 bases, and 19 bases separated the two germline ends. The CDR3 DNA is TGTGCCAGCCTCTCTGGGGGCACTTGGGGCTACACCTTC. Protein: CASLSGGTWGYTF.

The V gene is TRBV29-1, the J gene TRBJ2-3, with no clear D. V gave up 7 bases and J gave up 7 bases, with 12 bases separating them. Germline V lookup: CDR1 SQVTM, CDR2 ANQGSEA. This CDR3 has 11 residues. The CDR3 sequence is CSAGRSHTQYF. In DNA form, the CDR3 reads TGCAGCGCCGGGCGATCCCATACGCAGTATTTT.

V is TRBV14 and J is TRBJ2-7; D is undetermined. The germline V gene encodes CDR1 SGHDN and CDR2 FVKESK. The CDR3 is made up of 16 amino acids. Trimming stripped 2 bases from V and 3 bases from J, with 17 bases between. The CDR3 DNA sequence: TGTGCCAGCAGCCAAAAGTTTACCGAAAATGTCTACGAGCAGTACTTC. Protein: CASSQKFTENVYEQYF.

The genes are TRBV29-1 and TRBJ2-7; D is unclear. Trimming cost V 4 bases and J 4 bases, with 14 bases left between them. The CDR3 covers 13 residues. Germline-derived CDR1 and CDR2 are SQVTM and ANQGSEA. The CDR3 reads CSVGTNPAYEQYF. The CDR3 coding sequence is TGCAGCGTTGGCACGAACCCCGCGTACGAGCAGTACTTC.

J is TRBJ1-1 and V is TRBV29-1; D not resolved. V lost 7 bases and J 0 bases, leaving 12 bases between the germline ends. The CDR3 consists of 13 residues. Germline V gene data show CDR1 as SQVTM and CDR2 as ANQGSEA. In nucleotides, the CDR3 is TGCAGCGCCTCGAGTGCAATGAACACTGAAGCTTTCTTT. It specifies CSASSAMNTEAFF.

This chain connects TRBV5-5 to TRBJ1-2; 11 nucleotides align to TRBD1. The CDR3 runs to 15 residues. Germline loops: CDR1 SGHKS, CDR2 YYEKEE (reference sequence). V lost 0 bases and J lost 4; bases outside the gene matches: 2. The chain's CDR3 is CASSLGTGGAYGYTF. The CDR3 DNA follows: TGTGCCAGCAGCTTGGGGACAGGGGGCGCCTATGGCTACACCTTC. Based on the CDR3 plus reference TRBV5-5 and TRBJ1-2, the full variable domain is DAGVTQSPTHLIKTRGQQVTLRCSPISGHKSVSWYQQVLGQGPQFIFQYYEKEERGRGNFPDRFSARQFPNYSSELNVNALLLGDSALYLCASSLGTGGAYGYTFGSGTRLTVV.

V usage is TRBV7-9 and J usage is TRBJ2-2, with a possible D match to TRBD2 (10 bases). From germline, CDR1 is SEHNR and CDR2 FQNEAQ (reference sequence). V was trimmed by 3 bases and J by 2 bases, leaving 22 bases between them. The CDR3 is 19 residues long. The CDR3 DNA reads as TGTGCCAGCAGCTTCCGGACAGGGGAACTAGCGGGAAACACCGGGGAGCTGTTTTTT. It codes for CASSFRTGELAGNTGELFF.

The chain recombines TRBV29-1 with TRBJ2-1, with 8 bases aligning to TRBD2. Unmatched junction bases numbered 6, after V lost 0 bases and J lost 2 bases. This CDR3 has 16 amino acids. Germline loops: CDR1 SQVTM, CDR2 ANQGSEA. The CDR3 DNA reads as TGCAGCGTTGAAGATCCCGGGAGGGAGACCTACAATGAGCAGTTCTTC. It specifies CSVEDPGRETYNEQFF.

The chain employs TRBV7-9 and TRBJ2-7; D could derive from TRBD1 or TRBD2 (5 bases each). V lost 1 base to trimming and J lost 2 bases, with 9 bases between them. The CDR3 runs 14 residues. Germline lookup yields CDR1 SEHNR and CDR2 FQNEAQ (reference sequence). In DNA, the CDR3 is TGTGCCAGCAGCTTAGGGGGGACCACCTACGAGCAGTACTTC. Protein: CASSLGGTTYEQYF.

On this clone itself: Other DNA sequences of this sample code for an identical CDR3. The chain joins TRBV7-2 to TRBJ2-7; no clear D gene. The CDR3 loop spans 12 amino acids. The V end was cut by 3 bases, the J end by 6 bases, with 9 bases between. Germline-derived CDR1 and CDR2 are SGHTA and FQGNSA. Here the CDR3 DNA reads TGTGCCAGCAGCTTCAGTTCCAGCGAGCAGTACTTC. Amino acids: CASSFSSSEQYF.